The 11 T cell receptor beta chains reported below all come from one sample, sequenced in a study of post-analysis software for immune sequencing data. Study conclusions and caveats: TRBV5-6, TRBV5-1 and TRBV20-1 belonged to a set of roughly 5 TRBV segments that were more frequent in patients than controls.

The TCR beta cDNA libraries contained unique molecular identifiers. TCRdb itself ran the PCR reads through MiXCR, one entry per CDR3 protein. The table lists about 430,000 distinct CDR3 sequences, about 40% of them singletons. What these receptors recognize is not known. The sequenced sample consisted of blood. The origin of the receptors is a girl aged 2 to 9 with multiple sclerosis.

The J gene is TRBJ2-1, the V gene TRBV7-2, with D maybe TRBD2 (6 bases). Germline V gene lookup returns CDR1 SGHTA and CDR2 FQGNSA. The CDR3 sequence is 13 residues long. Trimming pared 6 bases from V and 4 bases from J, leaving 10 bases between. CDR3 region: CASREGSYNEQFF. CDR3 nucleotides: TGTGCCAGCAGGGAGGGGAGTTACAATGAGCAGTTCTTC. Supplemented by reference TRBV7-2 and TRBJ2-1, the full variable domain reads GAGVSQSPSNKVTEKGKDVELRCDPISGHTALYWYRQSLGQGLEFLIYFQGNSAPDKSGLPSDRFSAERTGGSVSTLTIQRTQQEDSAVYLCASREGSYNEQFFGPGTRLTVL.

The rearrangement links TRBV20-1 to TRBJ2-4, with TRBD1 identical over 7 bases. With V trimmed by 3 bases and J by 0 bases, 5 bases remained unmatched. Germline lookup yields CDR1 DFQATT and CDR2 SNEGSKA (reference sequence). The CDR3 extends over 15 amino acids. This CDR3 is CSASDRARAKNIQYF. The CDR3 DNA is TGCAGTGCTAGTGACAGGGCAAGAGCCAAAAACATTCAGTACTTC.

Written as DNA, the CDR3 is TGCAGCGTTTGGCTGGGTGGGACTGAAGCTTTCTTT. Its translation is CSVWLGGTEAFF. The chain carries TRBV29-1 and TRBJ1-1; the D is unclear. Trimming cost V 5 bases and J 5 bases, with 12 bases left between them. The CDR3 is made up of 12 amino acids. Germline CDR1 is SQVTM and CDR2 is ANQGSEA. The full variable domain, completed using reference TRBV29-1 and TRBJ1-1, is SAVISQKPSRDICQRGTSLTIQCQVDSQVTMMFWYRQQPGQSLTLIATANQGSEATYESGFVIDKFPISRPNLTFSTLTVSNMSPEDSSIYLCSVWLGGTEAFFGQGTRLTVV.

The V call is TRBV28, the J call TRBJ1-2; D is perhaps TRBD1 (6 bases). The CDR3 has 17 amino acids. Trimming shortened V by 4 bases and J by 1 base, and 19 bases separated the two germline ends. Germline V CDR1 and CDR2: MDHEN, SYDVKM. The CDR3 DNA follows: TGTGCCAGCAGTTATCGACCCCCGGGACATTATAACTATGGCTACACCTTC. Its protein is CASSYRPPGHYNYGYTF.

This clonotype was detected only once. The V call is TRBV29-1, the J call TRBJ2-3; D call uncertain. The CDR3 consists of 13 residues. The germline gives CDR1 SQVTM, CDR2 ANQGSEA. Trimming removed 2 bases at V and 4 bases at J, with 10 bases between. This CDR3 reads CSVESGNADTQYF. CDR3 DNA sequence: TGCAGCGTTGAATCTGGCAACGCAGATACGCAGTATTTT.

CDR3 nucleotide sequence: TGTGCCAGCAGTGAATACGGGACAGGCAGACGGGCTTTCTTT. Translating it yields CASSEYGTGRRAFF. The chain couples TRBV25-1 to TRBJ1-1, with 8 positions matching TRBD1. CDR1 and CDR2 from the germline V gene are MGHDK and SYGVNS. The CDR3 extends over 14 amino acids. J lost 11 bases, V lost 0 bases, and 8 bases had no gene match.

This clonotype came up a few times. The chain has TRBV28 and TRBJ2-7; a weak D match, TRBD1 (6 bases). The CDR3 runs to 16 residues. V lost 6 bases, J lost 1 base, and 19 bases lay in between. CDR1 is MDHEN and CDR2 is SYDVKM in the germline V gene. CDR3: CASSPVDRLTSYEQYF. The CDR3 DNA follows: TGTGCCAGCAGCCCGGTGGACAGACTCACTTCCTACGAGCAGTACTTC.

The V call is TRBV9, the J call TRBJ2-1; D possibly matches TRBD1 or TRBD2 (5 bases each). Germline CDR1 and CDR2: SGDLS and YYNGEE. The V and J ends lost 0 bases and 7 bases respectively, with 14 bases between them. The CDR3 runs to 15 residues. The CDR3 here is CASSVDLEGINEQFF. The CDR3 DNA reads TGTGCCAGCAGCGTAGACCTAGAGGGGATTAATGAGCAGTTCTTC.

The V and J genes are TRBV20-1 and TRBJ2-7; 9 bases align to TRBD1. CDR1 is DFQATT, CDR2 SNEGSKA, per germline (reference sequence). Trimming cost V 4 bases and J 3 bases; bases outside gene matches: 7. This CDR3 has 14 amino acids. The CDR3 spells CSATPGTGYYEQYF. CDR3 bases: TGCAGTGCTACCCCCGGGACAGGGTACTACGAGCAGTACTTC.

This clonotype was seen a handful of times. The chain links TRBV3-1 to TRBJ2-1; 7 nucleotides line up with TRBD1. Germline CDR1 reads LGHDT; CDR2 reads YNNKEL (reference sequence). The junction had 4 bases not matched to a gene; V was cut back by 1 base and J by 4 bases. The CDR3 has 15 amino acids. CDR3 in DNA: TGTGCCAGCAGCCAAGTCACAGGGGTGTACAATGAGCAGTTCTTC. Protein sequence: CASSQVTGVYNEQFF.

The chain joins TRBV10-3 to TRBJ2-7, with no clear D. The CDR3 runs to 16 residues. Trimming took off 4 bases at V and 0 bases at J, with 16 bases between the two ends. In germline, CDR1 is ENHRY, CDR2 SYGVKD. The CDR3 reads CAISAPAPHHSYEQYF. The CDR3 DNA is TGTGCCATCAGTGCCCCGGCTCCTCACCACTCCTACGAGCAGTACTTC.